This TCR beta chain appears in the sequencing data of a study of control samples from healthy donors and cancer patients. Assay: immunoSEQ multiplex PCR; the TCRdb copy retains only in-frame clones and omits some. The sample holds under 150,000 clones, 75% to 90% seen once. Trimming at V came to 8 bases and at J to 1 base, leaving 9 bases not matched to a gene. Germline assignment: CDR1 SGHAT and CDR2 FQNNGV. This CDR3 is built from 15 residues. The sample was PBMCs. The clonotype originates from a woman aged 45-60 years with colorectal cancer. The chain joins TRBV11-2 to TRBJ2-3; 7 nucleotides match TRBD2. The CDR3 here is CASERAGVRTDTQYF. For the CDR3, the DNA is TGTGCCAGCGAGCGGGCGGGGGTCCGCACAGATACGCAGTATTTT.